This T cell receptor (beta chain) was recorded in a study of T cells after yellow fever vaccination (dated by TCRdb to between 2018 and 2020). As for the study more broadly: The SMART-Seq v4 Ultra Low Input RNA kit was used to prepare libraries from fractions with low cell numbers. Bulk TCR alpha and beta repertoires were sequenced longitudinally to track T-cell clones before and after primary and booster YFV17D yellow fever vaccination. Blood was drawn at multiple timepoints before and after primary and secondary immunization, with bulk PBMC replicates and cell subsets isolated. Two healthy male donors, one aged 18 to 30 and one aged 30 to 40 years, made up the cohort. General findings and caveats noted by the study authors: The study included only a couple of donors, which limits how far the findings can be generalized. Most clones expanded after primary vaccination (approximately 96% of CD4 and about 85% of CD8) were re-detected after the booster, suggesting that broad memory maintenance occurred. A small fraction of clonotypes appeared in both the CD4 and CD8 compartments, likely as a result of convergent recombination. The secondary T-cell response was weaker than the primary response but faster, peaking on day 5 instead of day 15. Because abundant contaminating clonotypes from the bulk population could be contained in FACS-sorted repertoires, computational filtering was required.

Sequencing relied on an Illumina NovaSeq 6000. Synthesis of TCR cDNA relied on 5'RACE template switching, a step that introduced a universal primer site along with unique molecular identifiers. Priming for cDNA synthesis came from both the TCR alpha and TCR beta constant segments. Library amplification used two PCR steps, and the second PCR step added sample barcodes and sequencing adapters. Sequencing of the libraries was done on either Illumina HiSeq 2500 (2x100 bp) or NovaSeq (2x150 bp). The study's processing was this. MIGEC was used to demultiplex reads and collapse the reads into UMI consensus sequences, and MiXCR was used for V(D)J alignment. Clonotypes responding to the vaccine were identified with edgeR on replicate PBMC samples, with the criteria of FDR below 0.01 and a log2 fold change above 5 up to day 15. CD4 or CD8 identity was assigned to each bulk clonotype according to whether the clonotype was present at higher abundance in the sequenced CD4 repertoire or the sequenced CD8 repertoire. TCRdb passed the public sequencing reads through fastp at Q25 and MiXCR, retaining productive beta sequences. Rows matching on CDR3 protein sequence are summarized as one entry with the most common DNA and genes. The V and J calls shown here were made by TCRdb, not taken from the authors' results. The sample yields 340,000 or so distinct CDR3 sequences; under 15% were counted once. The top ten hold 3.2% of the sample.

The sample's treatment or condition label, in plain terms: live attenuated yellow fever vaccine strain. A standard Ficoll-Paque protocol was used to isolate PBMCs from peripheral blood. CD4 and CD8 T-cell fractions were isolated with Dynabeads CD4 and CD8 positive selection kits. TriZol was used to extract RNA from bulk PBMCs, CD4 and CD8 fractions, and dextramer-positive and dextramer-negative fractions. Measured from the cysteine to the phenylalanine, the CDR3 is 15 residues long. The retained sequence is limited to the CDR3, 45 bases, with the frame set at the first base. From V the trimming removes 5 bases and from J it removes 14 bases, while the gene matches leave 12 bases of the junction unaccounted for. CDR1 and CDR2, looked up from the germline V gene (reference sequence), are MNHEY and SMNVEV. This clonotype has only a few counts. No cognate antigen has been identified for it. Per-nucleotide qualities are absent, and no much larger clonotype sits a single base away.

The receptor's source is a man aged 18 to 29 who received the YFV17D yellow fever vaccine. Sequenced here: CD4+ T cells sorted from PBMCs, sampled 15 days after the yellow fever booster vaccination. The V gene is TRBV27 and the J gene is TRBJ2-1; the junction holds 13 bases that match TRBD2. The CDR3 loop reads CASSRGTSGARPEFF. The DNA sequence is as follows: TGTGCCAGCAGTCGAGGGACTAGCGGGGCACGTCCGGAGTTCTTC.